This T cell receptor (beta chain) was sequenced during a study of cytomegalovirus exposure and HLA in healthy donors. Donors were nominally healthy when sampled, though unrecorded immune exposures were likely. Germline V gene lookup returns CDR1 SGDLS and CDR2 YYNGEE. J lost 3 bases, V lost 4 bases, and 10 bases had no gene match. The CDR3 extends over 16 amino acids. Researchers ran the PCR with 60 Vbeta and 13 Jbeta primers. Using immunoSEQ multiplex PCR, the repertoire was profiled, and TCRdb retains in-frame clones only, with some absent. The sample yields more than 150,000 clones, approximately 82% seen once.

The TCR comes from a woman younger than 30 in good health and CMV-seropositive. V usage is TRBV9 and J usage is TRBJ2-3; 8 bases are shared with TRBD2. Sequencing used PBMCs. CDR3 amino acids: CASSPGGGRGTDTQYF. CDR3 DNA: TGTGCCAGCAGCCCCGGGGGGGGAAGGGGAACAGATACGCAGTATTTT.